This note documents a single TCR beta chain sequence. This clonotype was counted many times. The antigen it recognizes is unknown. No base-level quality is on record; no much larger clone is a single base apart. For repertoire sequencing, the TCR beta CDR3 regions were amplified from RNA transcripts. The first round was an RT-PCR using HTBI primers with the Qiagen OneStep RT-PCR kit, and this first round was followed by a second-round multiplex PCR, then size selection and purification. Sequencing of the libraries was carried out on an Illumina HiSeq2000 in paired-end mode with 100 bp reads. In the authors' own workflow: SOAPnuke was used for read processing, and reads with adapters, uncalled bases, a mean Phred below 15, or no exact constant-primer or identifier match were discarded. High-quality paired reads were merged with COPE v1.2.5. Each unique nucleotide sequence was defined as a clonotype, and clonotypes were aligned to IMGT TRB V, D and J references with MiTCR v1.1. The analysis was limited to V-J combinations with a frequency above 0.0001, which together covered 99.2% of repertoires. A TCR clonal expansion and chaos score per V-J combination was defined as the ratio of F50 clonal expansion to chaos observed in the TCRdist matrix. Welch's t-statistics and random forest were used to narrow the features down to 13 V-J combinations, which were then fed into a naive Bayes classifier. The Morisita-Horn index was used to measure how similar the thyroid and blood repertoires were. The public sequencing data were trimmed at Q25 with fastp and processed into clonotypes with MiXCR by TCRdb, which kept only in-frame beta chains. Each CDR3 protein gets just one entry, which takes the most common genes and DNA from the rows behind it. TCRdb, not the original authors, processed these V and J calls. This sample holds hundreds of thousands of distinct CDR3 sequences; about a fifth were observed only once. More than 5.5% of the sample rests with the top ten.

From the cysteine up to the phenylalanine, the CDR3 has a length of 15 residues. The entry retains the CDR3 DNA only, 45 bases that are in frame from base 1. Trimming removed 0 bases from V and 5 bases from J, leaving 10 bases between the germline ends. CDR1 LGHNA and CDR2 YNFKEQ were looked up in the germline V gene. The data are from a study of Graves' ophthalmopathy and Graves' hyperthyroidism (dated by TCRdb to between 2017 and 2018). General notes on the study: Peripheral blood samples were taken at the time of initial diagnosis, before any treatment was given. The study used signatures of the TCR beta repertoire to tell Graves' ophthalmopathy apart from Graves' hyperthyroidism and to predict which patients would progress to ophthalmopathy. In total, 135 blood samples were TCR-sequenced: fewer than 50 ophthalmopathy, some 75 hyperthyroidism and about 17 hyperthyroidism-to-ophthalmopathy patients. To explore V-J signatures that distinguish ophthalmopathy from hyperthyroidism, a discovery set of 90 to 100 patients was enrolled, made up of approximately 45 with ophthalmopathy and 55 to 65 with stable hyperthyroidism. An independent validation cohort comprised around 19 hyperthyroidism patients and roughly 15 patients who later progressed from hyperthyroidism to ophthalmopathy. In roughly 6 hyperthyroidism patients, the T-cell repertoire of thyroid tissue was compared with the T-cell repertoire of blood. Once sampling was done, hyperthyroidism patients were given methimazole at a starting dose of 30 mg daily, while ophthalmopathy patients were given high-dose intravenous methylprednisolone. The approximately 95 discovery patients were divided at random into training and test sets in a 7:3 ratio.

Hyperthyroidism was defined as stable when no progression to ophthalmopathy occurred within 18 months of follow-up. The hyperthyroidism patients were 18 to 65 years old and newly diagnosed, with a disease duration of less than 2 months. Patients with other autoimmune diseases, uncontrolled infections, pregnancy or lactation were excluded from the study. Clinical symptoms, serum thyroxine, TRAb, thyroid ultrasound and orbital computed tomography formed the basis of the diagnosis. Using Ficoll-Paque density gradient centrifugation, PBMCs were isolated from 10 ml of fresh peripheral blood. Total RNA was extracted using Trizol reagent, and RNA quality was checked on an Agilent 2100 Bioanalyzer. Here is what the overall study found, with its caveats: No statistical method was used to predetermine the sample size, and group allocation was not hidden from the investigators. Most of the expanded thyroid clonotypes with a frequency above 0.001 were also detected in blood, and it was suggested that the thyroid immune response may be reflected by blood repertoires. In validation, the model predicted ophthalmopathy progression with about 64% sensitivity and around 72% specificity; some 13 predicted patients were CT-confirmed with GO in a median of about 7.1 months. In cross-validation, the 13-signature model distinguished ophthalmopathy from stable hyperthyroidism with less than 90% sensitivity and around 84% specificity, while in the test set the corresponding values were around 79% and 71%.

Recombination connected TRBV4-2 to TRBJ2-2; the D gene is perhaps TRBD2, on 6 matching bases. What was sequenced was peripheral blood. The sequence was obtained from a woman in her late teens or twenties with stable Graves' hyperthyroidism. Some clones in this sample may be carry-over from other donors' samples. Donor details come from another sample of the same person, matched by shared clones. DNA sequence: TGTGCCAGCAGCCAAGATCTTGGAGGGACCGGGGAGCTGTTTTTT. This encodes CASSQDLGGTGELFF.